The next 22 T cell receptor beta chains were all read from a single sample in a study of cytomegalovirus exposure and HLA in healthy donors. With 60 Vbeta and 13 Jbeta primers, the PCR was carried out. Only in-frame clones appear in the TCRdb table, and some are missing; sequencing was by immunoSEQ multiplex PCR. Altogether some 80,000 clones are present, approximately 60% being singletons, with the ten largest covering approximately 4%. Sequencing input: PBMCs. Source of these receptors: a male donor in good health and CMV-seropositive.

This clone was counted between two and nine times. The CDR3 loop reads CASSTGETQYF. The CDR3 nucleotides are TGTGCCAGTAGTACCGGGGAGACCCAGTACTTC. The chain joins TRBV19 to TRBJ2-5; no definite D call. V lost 4 bases and J lost 5, with 5 bases in between. Germline V lookup: CDR1 LNHDA, CDR2 SQIVND (reference sequence). This CDR3 contains 11 residues.

The chain's CDR3 is CASSAEGGGSRQPQHF. The CDR3 DNA reads TGTGCCAGCAGTGCCGAGGGGGGGGGCTCGCGACAGCCCCAGCATTTT. V gene TRBV28 combines with J gene TRBJ1-5, with TRBD1 as a possible D gene (6 bases). The V and J ends lost 5 bases and 7 bases respectively, with 21 bases between them. Germline values: CDR1 MDHEN, CDR2 SYDVKM. The CDR3 spans 16 residues.

This clone occurred a few times. The chain carries TRBV7-9 and TRBJ2-1; tentatively, D is TRBD2 (6 bases). Trimming took 1 base from V and 4 from J, leaving 8 bases between them. From germline, CDR1 is SEHNR and CDR2 FQNEAQ (reference sequence). This CDR3 comprises 14 residues. The CDR3 DNA reads TGTGCCAGCAGCTTAGGGGGGGATTACAATGAGCAGTTCTTC. Translating gives CASSLGGDYNEQFF. The full variable domain, its missing parts supplied by reference TRBV7-9 and TRBJ2-1, is DTGVSQNPRHKITKRGQNVTFRCDPISEHNRLYWYRQTLGQGPEFLTYFQNEAQLEKSRLLSDRFSAERPKGSFSTLEIQRTEQGDSAMYLCASSLGGDYNEQFFGPGTRLTVL.

The chain carries TRBV7-2 and TRBJ2-7; D is undetermined. Germline values: CDR1 SGHTA, CDR2 FQGNSA. The CDR3 runs 13 residues. V shed 2 bases and J shed 3 bases, with 8 bases lying between them. CDR3 residues: CASSLSRNYEQYF. CDR3 sequence (DNA): TGTGCCAGCAGCTTATCCAGGAACTACGAGCAGTACTTC.

There are a few counts of this clone. In DNA, the CDR3 is TGTGCCAGCAGCTTAGGGGCAGACCTCCAAGAGACCCAGTACTTC. Its translation is CASSLGADLQETQYF. V and J are TRBV11-1 and TRBJ2-5; D not certain. The CDR3 is made up of 15 amino acids. Germline CDR1 is SGHAT and CDR2 is FQDESV (reference sequence). V shed 1 base and J shed 1 base, with 10 bases lying between them.

The chain recombines TRBV27 with TRBJ1-5; no clear D gene. Germline V gene lookup returns CDR1 MNHEY and CDR2 SMNVEV (reference sequence). V lost 5 bases, J lost 2 bases, and 16 bases lay in between. The CDR3 spans 16 residues. Written as DNA, the CDR3 is TGTGCCAGCAGTCCAGCTATGTGGGGAGGCAATCAGCCCCAGCATTTT. This translates into CASSPAMWGGNQPQHF.

This clone was found once. This chain joins TRBV19 and TRBJ2-7, with 9 bases matching TRBD2. Germline V gene data show CDR1 as LNHDA and CDR2 as SQIVND (reference sequence). The V and J ends lost 1 base and 5 bases, in that order; junction bases with no gene match: 6. The CDR3 has 15 amino acids. In DNA form, the CDR3 reads TGTGCCAGTAGTATAGGAGGCGGGAGGGCCGACGAGCAGTACTTC. Translated, it gives CASSIGGGRADEQYF.

This chain joins TRBV7-9 and TRBJ1-1; weak D call: TRBD1 (5 bases). This CDR3 contains 16 residues. Trimming removed 2 bases from V and 5 bases from J, with 18 bases in between. The germline V gene has CDR1 SEHNR and CDR2 FQNEAQ (reference sequence). CDR3 protein: CASSLKGGGAGTEAFF. As DNA, the CDR3 is TGTGCCAGCAGCTTAAAGGGAGGAGGGGCTGGGACTGAAGCTTTCTTT.

The chain uses TRBV15 and TRBJ1-4; TRBD1 might be the D (6 bases). V lost 1 base and J lost 10, with 16 bases in between. This CDR3 is built from 15 residues. From germline, CDR1 is LNHNV and CDR2 YYDKDF (reference sequence). DNA of the CDR3: TGTGCCACCAGCAGAGGGGAACAGGGTTTAGTAAAACTGTTTTTT. Translating gives CATSRGEQGLVKLFF.

The chain employs TRBV28 and TRBJ1-1; D unclear. Germline CDR1 MDHEN, CDR2 SYDVKM. V was clipped by 7 bases and J by 3 bases, with 15 bases between them. This CDR3 comprises 14 residues. The CDR3 spells CASTLEGGYTEAFF. Written as DNA, the CDR3 is TGTGCCAGCACCCTCGAGGGCGGGTACACTGAAGCTTTCTTT.

The V gene is TRBV28, the J gene TRBJ2-7; TRBD2 agrees at 8 bases. The CDR3 is 15 residues long. CDR1 and CDR2 (germline): MDHEN, SYDVKM. V was pared by 5 bases and J by 0 bases, with 6 bases of the junction left unmatched. In nucleotides, the CDR3 is TGTGCCAGCAGTATAAGCGGGGGCAGCTCCTACGAGCAGTACTTC. This gives the protein CASSISGGSSYEQYF.

J is TRBJ1-5 and V is TRBV2; the match to TRBD1 covers 11 bases. This CDR3 comprises 15 residues. Looked up from germline, CDR1 is SNHLY and CDR2 is FYNNEI. The V gene end was trimmed by 8 bases and the J gene end by 1 base; junction bases not matched to a gene: 4. CDR3 nucleotides: TGTGCCAGCCGGGACAGGGGGTTGAGCAATCAGCCCCAGCATTTT. Encoded protein: CASRDRGLSNQPQHF.

With respect to this clone: Its ends do not fully match the called genes, so a read error is possible. The V and J genes are TRBV7-7 and TRBJ2-1, with 7 bases fitting TRBD1. The V gene's germline CDR1 is SSHAT and CDR2 FNYEAQ (reference sequence). The CDR3 sequence is 13 residues long. CDR3 region: CASSFGQDNEQFF. CDR3 in DNA: TGTGCTAGCAGCTTCGGACAGGACAATGAGCAGTTCTTC.

The chain joins TRBV29-1 to TRBJ2-7; 9 bases are a match to TRBD1. The CDR3 is 13 amino acids. V shed 2 bases, J shed 6 bases, and the junction held 5 bases outside the gene matches. Looked up from germline, CDR1 is SQVTM and CDR2 is ANQGSEA. The CDR3 DNA is TGCAGCGTTGAAACGGACAGGGGATTCGAGCAGTACTTC. Translating gives CSVETDRGFEQYF.

This rearrangement joins TRBV29-1 to TRBJ1-1; 7 bases map to TRBD1. V lost 0 bases, J lost 13 bases, and 17 bases stayed unmatched. The germline CDR1 and CDR2 sequences are SQVTM and ANQGSEA. This CDR3 region has 15 residues. In DNA form, the CDR3 reads TGCAGCGTTGAAGATGACAGGGATCCTTCCTGTGCGGGTTTCTTT. Protein product: CSVEDDRDPSCAGFF.

A single count supports this clone. This chain's CDR3 is CASSISGSRVETQYF. The CDR3 nucleotides read TGTGCCAGCAGCATTAGCGGGAGTCGCGTAGAGACCCAGTACTTC. This chain links TRBV7-8 with TRBJ2-5; 9 bases fit TRBD2. Germline V gives CDR1 SGHVS, CDR2 FQNEAQ. This CDR3 is 15 amino acids long. V gave up 5 bases and J gave up 4 bases; unmatched junction bases: 8.

V gene TRBV29-1 combines with J gene TRBJ2-3, with 15 bases aligning to TRBD2. The length of the CDR3 is 16 residues. J was trimmed by 4 bases and V by 4 bases; bases with no gene match: 6. Germline V gene lookup returns CDR1 SQVTM and CDR2 ANQGSEA. CDR3: CSVAGLAGGRADTQYF. The CDR3 nucleotides read TGCAGCGTTGCTGGACTAGCGGGGGGGCGGGCAGATACGCAGTATTTT.

The J gene is TRBJ1-1, the V gene TRBV19, with D perhaps matching TRBD1 (6 bases). Germline V lookup: CDR1 LNHDA, CDR2 SQIVND (reference sequence). The CDR3 extends over 12 amino acids. Trimming took off 5 bases at V and 4 bases at J, with 8 bases between the two ends. The CDR3 sequence: CASSQGITEAFF. CDR3 DNA sequence: TGTGCCAGTAGTCAGGGGATCACTGAAGCTTTCTTT.

This chain joins TRBV29-1 and TRBJ2-7; D may be TRBD1 (6 bases). The germline V and J ends were trimmed by 5 bases and 3 bases, with 17 bases remaining between them. Germline V gene sequence: CDR1 SQVTM, CDR2 ANQGSEA. The CDR3 runs 14 residues. CDR3 protein: CSVLTMTGNYEQYF. The CDR3 coding sequence is TGCAGCGTTCTTACGATGACAGGCAACTACGAGCAGTACTTC.

This clone was picked up a small number of times. J is TRBJ2-5 and V is TRBV13; D is perhaps TRBD2 (6 bases). V dropped 1 base and J dropped 2 bases, with 14 bases sitting between them. This CDR3 contains 16 residues. Germline values: CDR1 PRHDT, CDR2 FYEKMQ (reference sequence). The CDR3 DNA follows: TGTGCCAGCAGCTTAGCCGGCGGGGTTGGTCAAGAGACCCAGTACTTC. It yields the protein CASSLAGGVGQETQYF.

The V gene is TRBV19, the J gene TRBJ2-2; D gene ambiguous. Trimming stripped 4 bases from V and 6 bases from J, with 9 bases between. The CDR3 is made up of 13 amino acids. CDR1 is LNHDA and CDR2 is SQIVND in the germline V gene (reference sequence). CDR3 nucleotides: TGTGCCAGTAGTACTGTGGCGGCCGGGGAGCTGTTTTTT. Residues: CASSTVAAGELFF.

The chain combines TRBV7-2 with TRBJ1-2; TRBD1 aligns across 8 bases. V lost 5 bases and J lost 6; bases outside the gene matches: 8. The CDR3 runs 14 residues. Germline CDR1 is SGHTA and CDR2 is FQGNSA. CDR3 loop: CASSDRGGINGYTF. CDR3 in DNA: TGTGCCAGCAGCGACAGGGGAGGTATAAATGGCTACACCTTC.